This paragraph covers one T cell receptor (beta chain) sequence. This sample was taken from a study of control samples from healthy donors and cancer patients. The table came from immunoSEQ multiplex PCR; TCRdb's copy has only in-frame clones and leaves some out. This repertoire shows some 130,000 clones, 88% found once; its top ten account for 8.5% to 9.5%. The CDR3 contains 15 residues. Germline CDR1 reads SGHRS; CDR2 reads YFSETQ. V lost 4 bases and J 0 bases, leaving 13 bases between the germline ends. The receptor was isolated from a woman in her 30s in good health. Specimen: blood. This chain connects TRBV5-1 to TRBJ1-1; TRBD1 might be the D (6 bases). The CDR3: CASSPGQNLNTEAFF. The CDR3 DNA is TGCGCCAGCAGCCCCGGACAGAATTTGAACACTGAAGCTTTCTTT.